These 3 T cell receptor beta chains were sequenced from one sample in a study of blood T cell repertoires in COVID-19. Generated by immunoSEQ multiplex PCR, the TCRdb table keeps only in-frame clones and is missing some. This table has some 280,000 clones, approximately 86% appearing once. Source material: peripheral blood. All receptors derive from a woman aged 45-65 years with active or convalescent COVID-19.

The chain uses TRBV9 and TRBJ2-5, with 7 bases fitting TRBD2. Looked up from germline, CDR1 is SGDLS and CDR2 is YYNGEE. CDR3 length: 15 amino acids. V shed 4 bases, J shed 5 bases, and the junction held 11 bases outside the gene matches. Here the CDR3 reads CASSTGGGAQETQYF. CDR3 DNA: TGTGCCAGCAGCACCGGGGGAGGGGCTCAGGAGACCCAGTACTTC. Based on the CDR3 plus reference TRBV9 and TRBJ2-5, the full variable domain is DSGVTQTPKHLITATGQRVTLRCSPRSGDLSVYWYQQSLDQGLQFLIQYYNGEERAKGNILERFSAQQFPDLHSELNLSSLELGDSALYFCASSTGGGAQETQYFGPGTRLLVL.

The CDR3 reads CASSELGQGGPTGELFF. In DNA, the CDR3 is TGTGCCAGCAGTGAATTGGGACAGGGGGGTCCGACCGGGGAGCTGTTTTTT. This chain uses TRBV25-1 with TRBJ2-2; 11 positions match TRBD1. The CDR3 has 17 amino acids. Germline loops: CDR1 MGHDK, CDR2 SYGVNS. V was pared by 1 base and J by 5 bases, with 6 bases of the junction left unmatched. Drawing the rest from reference TRBV25-1 and TRBJ2-2, the complete variable domain is EADIYQTPRYLVIGTGKKITLECSQTMGHDKMYWYQQDPGMELHLIHYSYGVNSTEKGDLSSESTVSRIRTEHFPLTLESARPSHTSQYLCASSELGQGGPTGELFFGEGSRLTVL.

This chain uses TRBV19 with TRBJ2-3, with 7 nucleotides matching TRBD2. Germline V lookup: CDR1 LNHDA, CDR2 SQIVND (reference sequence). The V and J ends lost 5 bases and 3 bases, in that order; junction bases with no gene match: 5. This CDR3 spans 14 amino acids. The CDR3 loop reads CASSGREWTDTQYF. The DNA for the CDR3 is TGTGCCAGTAGTGGGAGGGAGTGGACAGATACGCAGTATTTT.